This entry describes one TCR beta chain. The antigen is unknown. This sample is part of a study of STAT5B mutations in CD4+ large granular lymphocyte leukemia. On the study more broadly: Among healthy donors, a particular HLA allele went with more CDR3 'QG' motifs.

In the original workflow: Lowest detectable productive clonotype frequency was 2.59 x 10-5. Repertoires were generated with immunoSEQ multiplex PCR, while TCRdb's copy carries only in-frame clones and drops some. V and J calls plus clone size are reproduced from that table; the DNA served to infer D and trimming. The repertoire holds tens of thousands of clones, with around two thirds as singletons. This CDR3 spans 15 amino acids. V lost 7 bases to trimming and J lost 4 bases; unmatched junction nucleotides: 11. Germline-derived CDR1 and CDR2 are SNHLY and FYNNEI. Broader study findings: Main leukemic clonotypes were patient-specific, but around 25% appeared at low frequency elsewhere. Compared with healthy controls (2/35), patient top clones favored TRBV06 (8/27).

Sequenced: CD4+ T cells from blood buffy coats. The source of this sequence is a human donor in good health. V gene TRBV2 combines with J gene TRBJ2-5, with 8 nucleotides matching TRBD1. CDR3 DNA sequence: TGTGCCAGCAAAGAAGACAGGGGACGGGGAGAGACCCAGTACTTC. Protein sequence: CASKEDRGRGETQYF.